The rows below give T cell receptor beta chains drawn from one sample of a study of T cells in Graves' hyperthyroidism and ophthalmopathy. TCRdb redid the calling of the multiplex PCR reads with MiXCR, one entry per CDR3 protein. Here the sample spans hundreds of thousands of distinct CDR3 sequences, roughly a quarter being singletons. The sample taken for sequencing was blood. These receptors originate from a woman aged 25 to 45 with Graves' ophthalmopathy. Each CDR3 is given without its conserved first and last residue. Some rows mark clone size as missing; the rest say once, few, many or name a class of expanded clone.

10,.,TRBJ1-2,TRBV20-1,SADDRGLGCT
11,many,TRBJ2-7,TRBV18,ASSPLDRDEQY
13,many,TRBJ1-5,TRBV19,ASSMLADSNQPQH
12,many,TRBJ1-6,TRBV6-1,ASSMTGWNSPLH
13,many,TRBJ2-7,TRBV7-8,ASTTRGGTLYEQY
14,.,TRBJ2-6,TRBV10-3,ASSESGSPGANVLT
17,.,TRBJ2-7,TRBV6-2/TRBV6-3,ASTPHPGTSGTSSYEQY
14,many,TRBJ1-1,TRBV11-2,ASSLESGPAGTEAF
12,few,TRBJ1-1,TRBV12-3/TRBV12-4,ASSPLSRGTEAF
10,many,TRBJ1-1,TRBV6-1,ASSRLSTEAF
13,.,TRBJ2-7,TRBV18,ASSLGVGTGDEQY
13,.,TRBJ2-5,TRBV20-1,SARKSGGGGETQY
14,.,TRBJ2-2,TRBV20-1,SASWLAGGDTGELF
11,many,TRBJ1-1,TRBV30,AWSPRDHTEAF
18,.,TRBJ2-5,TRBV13,ASSLDNRTSGRVGQETQY
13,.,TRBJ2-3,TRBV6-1,ASSERERGGRKVD
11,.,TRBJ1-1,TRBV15,ATSRDRTGEAF
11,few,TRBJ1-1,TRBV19,ASGWTVGTEAF
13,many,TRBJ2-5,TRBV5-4,ASSLRDGGWETQY
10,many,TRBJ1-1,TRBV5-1,ASSKDRAEAF
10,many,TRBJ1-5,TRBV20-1,SARQGAQPQH
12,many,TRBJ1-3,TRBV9,ASSVDSLGNTIY
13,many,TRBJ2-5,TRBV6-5,ASSYTPGGQETQY
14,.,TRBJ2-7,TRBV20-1,SARKLGTGDVNEQY
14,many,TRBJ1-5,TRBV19,ASSIWGPGSNQPQH
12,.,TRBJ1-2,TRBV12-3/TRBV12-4,ASRSGGITYGYT
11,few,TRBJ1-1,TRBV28,ASSLSGDREAF
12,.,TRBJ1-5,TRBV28,ASSLPGNHQPQH
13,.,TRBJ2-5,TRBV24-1,ATSDPGTPQETQY
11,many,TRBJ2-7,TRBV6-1,ASSEQGPLEQY
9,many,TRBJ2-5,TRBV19,ASSTAETQY
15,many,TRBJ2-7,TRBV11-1,ASSHLGGGRGHYEQY
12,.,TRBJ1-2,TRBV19,ASSFLDGRDGYT
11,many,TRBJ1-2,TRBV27,ASRRDREFGYT
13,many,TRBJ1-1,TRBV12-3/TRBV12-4,ASSPRGGDSTEAF
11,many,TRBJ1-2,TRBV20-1,SAPPRVGYGYT
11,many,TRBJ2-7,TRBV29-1,SVEDQGRWEQY
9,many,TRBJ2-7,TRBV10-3,AASADYEQY
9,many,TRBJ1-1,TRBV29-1,SVTTTTEAF
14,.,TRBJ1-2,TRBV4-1,ASSQAVVDRVNGYT
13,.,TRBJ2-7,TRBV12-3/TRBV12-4,ASSLSSRGHSEQY
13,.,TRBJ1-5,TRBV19,ASNHRQGRNQPQH
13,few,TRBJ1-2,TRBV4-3,ASSQDWDTHYGYT
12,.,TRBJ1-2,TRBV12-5,ASGAGGVWYGYT
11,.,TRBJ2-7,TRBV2,ASTGQGVYEQY
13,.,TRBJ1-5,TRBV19,ASSTGANSNQPQH
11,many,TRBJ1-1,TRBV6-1,ASSETVSAEAF
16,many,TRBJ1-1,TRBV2,ASSTQTDRGHMNTEAF
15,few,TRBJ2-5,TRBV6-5,ASSYRGRTGEKGTQY
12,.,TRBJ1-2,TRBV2,ASSVGALGDGYT
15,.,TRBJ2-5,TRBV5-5,ASGLTRTGMERETQY
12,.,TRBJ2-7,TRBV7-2,ASSTGPLSYEQY
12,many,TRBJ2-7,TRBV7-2,ASSPLPETYEQY
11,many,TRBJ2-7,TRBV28,ATREGGKYEQY
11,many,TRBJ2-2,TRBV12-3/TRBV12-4,ASRGTSVGELF